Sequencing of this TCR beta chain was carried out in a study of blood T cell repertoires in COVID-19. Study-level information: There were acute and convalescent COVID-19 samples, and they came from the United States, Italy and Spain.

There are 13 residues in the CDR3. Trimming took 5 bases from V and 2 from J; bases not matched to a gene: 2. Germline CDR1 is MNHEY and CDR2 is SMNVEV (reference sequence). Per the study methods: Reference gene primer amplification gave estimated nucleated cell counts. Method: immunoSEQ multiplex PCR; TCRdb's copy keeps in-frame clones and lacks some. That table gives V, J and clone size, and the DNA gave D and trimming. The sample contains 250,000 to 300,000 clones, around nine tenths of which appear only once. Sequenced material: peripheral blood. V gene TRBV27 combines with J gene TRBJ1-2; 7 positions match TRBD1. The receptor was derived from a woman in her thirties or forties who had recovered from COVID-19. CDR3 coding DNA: TGTGCCAGCAGTGGACAGGCCAACTATGGCTACACCTTC. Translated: CASSGQANYGYTF.